This TCR beta chain was obtained from a study of T cell responses to AZD1222 COVID-19 vaccine. Study results and caveats: Compared with day 0, the breadth and depth of the Spike-specific TCR repertoire rose significantly after two doses of AZD1222. Just a handful of AZD1222 recipients were seropositive at baseline.

This clone has only a few counts. The target antigen is unknown. This CDR3 is built from 13 residues. The V gene lost 7 bases and the J gene lost 4 bases, with 13 bases spanning the gap. In germline, CDR1 is SNHLY, CDR2 FYNNEI. Only in-frame clones appear in the TCRdb table, and some are missing; sequencing was by immunoSEQ multiplex PCR. The data hold around 110,000 clones, with roughly 92% observed a single time. This rearrangement joins TRBV2 to TRBJ1-1, with TRBD1 as a possible D gene (6 bases). This TCR came from an adult who received the AZD1222 COVID-19 vaccine. The input for sequencing was peripheral blood, taken 28 days after the second AZD1222 dose. CDR3 region: CASTVGAGTEAFF. In nucleotides, the CDR3 is TGTGCCAGCACCGTGGGGGCGGGCACTGAAGCTTTCTTT.